The 11 T cell receptor beta chains in this list originate from one sample, sequenced in a study of shared clonotypes between healthy human individuals. Profiling relied on immunoSEQ multiplex PCR, and the TCRdb table lists in-frame clones only, not all of them. Of 1,400,000 or so clones in the sample, 98% were seen once. Source material: naive CD4+ T cells sorted from blood. Subset here: CD45RA+ positively selected. Source of these receptors: a man aged 25-40 years in good health.

The gene calls are TRBV4-3 and TRBJ1-3; D is unclear. Trimming took off 0 bases at V and 4 bases at J, with 7 bases between the two ends. The CDR3 extends over 14 amino acids. Germline V lookup: CDR1 LGHNA, CDR2 YSLEER. The CDR3 region is CASSQDRPGNTIYF. CDR3 bases: TGCGCCAGCAGCCAAGATCGTCCAGGAAACACCATATATTTT.

This clone was picked up one time. The chain has TRBV5-5 and TRBJ1-1; D unresolved. V was shortened by 0 bases and J by 4 bases, with 13 bases between the two germline ends. The germline V gene has CDR1 SGHKS and CDR2 YYEKEE (reference sequence). The CDR3 is 15 residues long. The DNA for the CDR3 is TGTGCCAGCAGCTTGGCCCTGGGTGCGGGCACTGAAGCTTTCTTT. Encoded protein: CASSLALGAGTEAFF.

This clone occurred once. CDR3 region: CASKRAGTSFLPRGNEQFF. CDR3 coding DNA: TGTGCCAGCAAACGGGCCGGGACTAGCTTTCTCCCGCGGGGAAATGAGCAGTTCTTC. The rearrangement uses TRBV2 and TRBJ2-1; 9 nucleotides match TRBD2. The CDR3 contains 19 residues. CDR1 is SNHLY, CDR2 FYNNEI, per germline. The J segment lost 7 bases and the V segment lost 7 bases, leaving 23 bases of the junction unmatched.

The chain has TRBV9 and TRBJ2-2, with 13 bases matching TRBD2. The CDR3 contains 19 residues. Germline V gives CDR1 SGDLS, CDR2 YYNGEE. Losses at the gene ends were 4 bases for V and 0 bases for J; bases not matched to a gene: 9. The DNA for the CDR3 is TGTGCCAGCAGCTTCGGACTAGCGGGGGACCTTGCGAACACCGGGGAGCTGTTTTTT. Translating it yields CASSFGLAGDLANTGELFF.

This clone has just one count. The chain combines TRBV7-6 with TRBJ2-2; D is perhaps TRBD1 (5 bases). CDR1 SGHVS and CDR2 FNYEAQ come from the germline V gene. Deletions cut 2 bases from V and 4 bases from J, with 20 bases between. The CDR3 consists of 18 residues. CDR3 sequence reads: CASSLLNPGGQGTGELFF. The CDR3 DNA sequence: TGTGCCAGCAGCTTACTCAACCCGGGTGGCCAGGGCACCGGGGAGCTGTTTTTT.

The genes are TRBV28 and TRBJ2-1, with D perhaps matching TRBD1 or TRBD2 (5 bases each). CDR3 length equals 13 residues. Germline CDR1 reads MDHEN; CDR2 reads SYDVKM. Trimming removed 3 bases from V and 6 bases from J, with 9 bases in between. The CDR3 is CASSFLGTNEQFF. The CDR3 DNA reads TGTGCCAGCAGTTTTTTGGGGACCAATGAGCAGTTCTTC.

This chain uses TRBV4-2 with TRBJ2-7, with D maybe TRBD2 (5 bases). Trimming pared 0 bases from V and 6 bases from J, leaving 12 bases between. Germline V CDR1 and CDR2: LGHNA, YNFKEQ. The CDR3 has 14 amino acids. Written as DNA, the CDR3 is TGTGCCAGCAGCCAAGAGAGGCTAGCCCTCGAGCAGTACTTC. As protein: CASSQERLALEQYF.

To note about this clone: Other DNA sequences in the same sample also yield this CDR3. V usage is TRBV7-9 and J usage is TRBJ2-7; no clear D. Trimming cost V 5 bases and J 2 bases, with 10 bases left between them. CDR3 length: 13 amino acids. The germline V gene encodes CDR1 SEHNR and CDR2 FQNEAQ (reference sequence). This CDR3 reads CASSLGSAYEQYF. In DNA, the CDR3 is TGTGCCAGCAGCCTCGGATCAGCCTACGAGCAGTACTTC. Together with reference TRBV7-9 and TRBJ2-7, the CDR3 gives the full variable domain: DTGVSQNPRHKITKRGQNVTFRCDPISEHNRLYWYRQTLGQGPEFLTYFQNEAQLEKSRLLSDRFSAERPKGSFSTLEIQRTEQGDSAMYLCASSLGSAYEQYFGPGTRLTVT.

This chain links TRBV7-9 with TRBJ1-5; D possibly corresponds to TRBD1 (5 bases). The V gene's germline CDR1 is SEHNR and CDR2 FQNEAQ (reference sequence). Trimming pared 2 bases from V and 5 bases from J, leaving 10 bases between. This CDR3 comprises 14 residues. The CDR3, as DNA: TGTGCCAGCAGCTTACATTCGGGGGATCAGCCCCAGCATTTT. Its translation: CASSLHSGDQPQHF.

V and J are TRBV5-1 and TRBJ2-1; TRBD1 agrees at 8 bases. Losses at the gene ends were 0 bases for V and 5 bases for J; bases not matched to a gene: 10. This CDR3 has 17 residues. CDR1 and CDR2 (germline): SGHRS, YFSETQ. CDR3 amino acids: CASSLGRGRGLDNEQFF. CDR3 bases: TGCGCCAGCAGCTTGGGGCGGGGCAGGGGGCTGGACAATGAGCAGTTCTTC. Supplemented by reference TRBV5-1 and TRBJ2-1, the full variable domain reads KAGVTQTPRYLIKTRGQQVTLSCSPISGHRSVSWYQQTPGQGLQFLFEYFSETQRNKGNFPGRFSGRQFSNSRSEMNVSTLELGDSALYLCASSLGRGRGLDNEQFFGPGTRLTVL.

This clone was seen once. The chain uses TRBV28 and TRBJ2-7; TRBD2 is a possible D gene (7 bases). In germline, CDR1 is MDHEN, CDR2 SYDVKM. V was clipped by 9 bases and J by 10 bases, with 22 bases between them. The CDR3 covers 13 residues. CDR3 region: CASRGGGVHVQYF. CDR3 coding DNA: TGTGCCAGTAGGGGAGGGGGTGTTCACGTTCAGTACTTC.